This passage covers 25 T cell receptor beta chains from one sample sequenced in a study of blood T cell repertoires in COVID-19. Only in-frame clones appear in the TCRdb table, and some are missing; sequencing was by immunoSEQ multiplex PCR. The sample consists of 300,000 to 350,000 clones, 90% of them appearing once. Sequenced input: peripheral blood. The origin of the receptors is a woman in her 30s with COVID-19, enrolled during active disease.

This sequence joins TRBV6-6 and TRBJ2-7; TRBD2 matches at 7 bases. The CDR3 totals 15 residues. Germline lookup yields CDR1 MNHNY and CDR2 SVGAGI (reference sequence). Trimming cost V 5 bases and J 1 base; bases outside gene matches: 8. The CDR3 DNA reads TGTGCCAGCAGTAAAACGACGGGAGGATCCTACGAGCAGTACTTC. Its translation is CASSKTTGGSYEQYF.

CDR3 DNA: TGTGCCAGCAGTCGACAGTTAGCGGGAGGCCGCGCGGGCGAGCAGTTCTTC. This codes for CASSRQLAGGRAGEQFF. This rearrangement joins TRBV6-6 to TRBJ2-1, with 10 nucleotides matching TRBD2. The CDR3 is 17 residues long. Trimming cost V 5 bases and J 10 bases; bases outside gene matches: 17. Looked up from germline, CDR1 is MNHNY and CDR2 is SVGAGI (reference sequence).

The chain recombines TRBV4-2 with TRBJ2-3, with a possible D match to TRBD2 (7 bases). Germline V CDR1 and CDR2: LGHNA, YNFKEQ. The CDR3 runs 19 residues. V lost 4 bases, J lost 0 bases, and 23 bases lay in between. The CDR3 nucleotides are TGTGCCAGCAGCCCCACGACAGGCGGGGGCAGATCTAGCACAGATACGCAGTATTTT. This encodes CASSPTTGGGRSSTDTQYF.

V gene TRBV28 combines with J gene TRBJ2-7; D ambiguous. From germline, CDR1 is MDHEN and CDR2 SYDVKM. The CDR3 spans 11 residues. Trimming cost V 9 bases and J 2 bases, with 8 bases left between them. CDR3 amino acids: CASQQTYEQYF. The CDR3 bases are TGTGCCAGTCAACAGACCTACGAGCAGTACTTC.

CDR3 protein: CATSDAGESNQPQHF. Written as DNA, the CDR3 is TGTGCCACCAGTGATGCAGGGGAGAGCAATCAGCCCCAGCATTTT. The J gene is TRBJ1-5, the V gene TRBV24-1, with D possibly matching TRBD1 (6 bases). In germline, CDR1 is KGHDR, CDR2 SFDVKD. The CDR3 totals 15 residues. Trimming stripped 3 bases from V and 1 base from J, with 9 bases between.

V gene TRBV1 combines with J gene TRBJ2-5; TRBD1, as called in the table, went unchecked against the DNA. TRBV1 is reported as a pseudogene. The CDR3 contains 18 residues. This chain's CDR3 is CTSSHRSWDRGRKETQYF. CDR3 coding DNA: TGCACCAGCAGCCACCGATCCTGGGACAGGGGGCGAAAGGAGACCCAGTACTTC.

This sequence joins TRBV9 and TRBJ1-4; D remains unclear. The CDR3 length is 17 residues. Germline V gives CDR1 SGDLS, CDR2 YYNGEE. V was cut by 1 base and J by 4 bases, with 17 bases left in between. The CDR3 DNA is TGTGCCAGCAGCGTAAATCCCCCAGGAGGCCTTAATGAAAAACTGTTTTTT. Translated: CASSVNPPGGLNEKLFF.

This chain links TRBV28 with TRBJ2-7; 9 bases fit TRBD1. Per the germline V gene, CDR1 is MDHEN and CDR2 is SYDVKM. The CDR3 consists of 15 residues. The V gene end was trimmed by 0 bases and the J gene end by 4 bases; junction bases not matched to a gene: 4. The CDR3 is CASSLWGQGRYEQYF. Here the CDR3 DNA reads TGTGCCAGCAGTTTATGGGGACAGGGTCGGTACGAGCAGTACTTC.

The chain couples TRBV4-1 to TRBJ1-1, with a tentative D call TRBD1 (5 bases). The V gene lost 1 base and the J gene lost 11 bases, with 14 bases spanning the gap. In germline, CDR1 is MGHRA, CDR2 YSYEKL. This CDR3 is 13 amino acids long. Here the CDR3 reads CASSQASGRAAFF. CDR3 in DNA: TGCGCCAGCAGCCAAGCTTCGGGCAGGGCGGCTTTCTTT.

The rearrangement uses TRBV5-5 and TRBJ1-1; 11 bases match TRBD1. V trimming: 2 bases; J trimming: 6 bases; junction bases outside the gene matches: 6. The CDR3 length is 15 residues. Germline V gives CDR1 SGHKS, CDR2 YYEKEE (reference sequence). In DNA form, the CDR3 reads TGTGCCAGCAGCTTAGGACAGGGGGCGCCCGCTGAAGCTTTCTTT. Translating it yields CASSLGQGAPAEAFF.

This clone was seen only once. The J gene is TRBJ1-1, the V gene TRBV19; no definite D call. Germline V gene lookup returns CDR1 LNHDA and CDR2 SQIVND (reference sequence). V shed 8 bases and J shed 0 bases, with 16 bases lying between them. This CDR3 has 15 amino acids. The CDR3 nucleotides read TGTGCCAGTCGGGTCGTCAACATAATGAACACTGAAGCTTTCTTT. This sequence encodes CASRVVNIMNTEAFF.

This chain connects TRBV15 to TRBJ2-3, with D perhaps matching TRBD2 (6 bases). Germline CDR1 LNHNV, CDR2 YYDKDF (reference sequence). Trimming took 5 bases from V and 4 from J, leaving 19 bases between them. The CDR3 runs 16 residues. The CDR3 is CATSDYSGAGSDTQYF. The CDR3 nucleotides read TGTGCCACCAGCGATTATAGCGGAGCAGGGTCAGATACGCAGTATTTT.

V is TRBV7-9 and J is TRBJ2-1; possibly TRBD2 for D (6 bases). This CDR3 is 15 amino acids long. CDR1 and CDR2 (germline): SEHNR, FQNEAQ (reference sequence). Between the trimmed V and J ends, which lost 0 bases and 2 bases, there was a span of 8 bases. The CDR3 coding sequence is TGTGCCAGCAGCTTAGCCGGGAGCCCCTACAATGAGCAGTTCTTC. The encoded protein is CASSLAGSPYNEQFF. Looking up the rest from reference TRBV7-9 and TRBJ2-1 gives the full variable domain: DTGVSQNPRHKITKRGQNVTFRCDPISEHNRLYWYRQTLGQGPEFLTYFQNEAQLEKSRLLSDRFSAERPKGSFSTLEIQRTEQGDSAMYLCASSLAGSPYNEQFFGPGTRLTVL.

This clone occurred a few times. J is TRBJ2-1 and V is TRBV7-9, with TRBD2 identical over 11 bases. CDR3 length: 16 amino acids. Trimming at V came to 5 bases and at J to 0 bases, leaving 3 bases not matched to a gene. Germline lookup yields CDR1 SEHNR and CDR2 FQNEAQ (reference sequence). The CDR3 here is CASSVTSGVSYNEQFF. CDR3 DNA: TGTGCCAGCAGCGTGACTAGCGGGGTCTCCTACAATGAGCAGTTCTTC.

This chain uses TRBV14 with TRBJ2-2; the D gene is possibly TRBD2 (5 bases). The CDR3 is 15 residues long. CDR1 is SGHDN, CDR2 FVKESK, per germline. V was clipped by 4 bases and J by 3 bases, with 12 bases between them. DNA for the CDR3: TGTGCCAGCAGCCTGGAGAGGGCCCACACCGGGGAGCTGTTTTTT. Residues: CASSLERAHTGELFF.

The rearrangement uses TRBV2 and TRBJ2-7; maybe TRBD2 (6 bases). This CDR3 is 15 amino acids long. The V and J ends lost 5 bases and 0 bases respectively, with 14 bases between them. Germline CDR1 and CDR2: SNHLY and FYNNEI. This chain's CDR3 is CASSPTSLTSYEQYF. Written as DNA, the CDR3 is TGTGCCAGCAGTCCGACTAGTTTAACCTCCTACGAGCAGTACTTC. Based on the CDR3 plus reference TRBV2 and TRBJ2-7, the full variable domain is EPEVTQTPSHQVTQMGQEVILRCVPISNHLYFYWYRQILGQKVEFLVSFYNNEISEKSEIFDDQFSVERPDGSNFTLKIRSTKLEDSAMYFCASSPTSLTSYEQYFGPGTRLTVT.

The genes are TRBV19 and TRBJ2-1; D unresolved. The V gene's germline CDR1 is LNHDA and CDR2 SQIVND (reference sequence). V lost 4 bases and J lost 2, with 9 bases in between. This CDR3 comprises 14 residues. The CDR3 region has the DNA TGTGCCAGTAGTAATCTAGAACCCTACAATGAGCAGTTCTTC. Translating gives CASSNLEPYNEQFF.

Only one count was recorded for this clone. The V and J genes are TRBV6-1 and TRBJ2-5, with 13 positions matching TRBD2. The V and J ends lost 2 bases and 4 bases, in that order; junction bases with no gene match: 13. The germline V gene has CDR1 MNHNS and CDR2 SASEGT. The CDR3 runs to 19 residues. CDR3 in amino acids: CASSEWWRTSGSLGETQYF. The CDR3 nucleotides are TGTGCCAGCAGTGAATGGTGGCGGACTAGCGGGAGTCTGGGAGAGACCCAGTACTTC.

The rearrangement joins TRBV27 to TRBJ1-1; D remains ambiguous. Per germline, CDR1 MNHEY and CDR2 SMNVEV (reference sequence). The CDR3 spans 13 residues. The V gene lost 11 bases and the J gene lost 4 bases, with 17 bases spanning the gap. For the CDR3, the DNA is TGTGCCGTCGCGGGCCCGGGAGGCACTGAAGCTTTCTTT. Protein product: CAVAGPGGTEAFF.

This chain links TRBV19 with TRBJ1-5; possible D gene TRBD1, 6 bases. The germline V and J ends were trimmed by 4 bases and 7 bases, with 11 bases remaining between them. The length of the CDR3 is 13 residues. CDR1 and CDR2 (germline): LNHDA, SQIVND (reference sequence). Here the CDR3 reads CASSNRDIQPQHF. CDR3 nucleotide sequence: TGTGCCAGTAGTAACCGGGACATACAGCCCCAGCATTTT.

The V and J genes are TRBV11-2 and TRBJ2-7; 13 nucleotides line up with TRBD2. V trimming: 1 base; J trimming: 6 bases; junction bases outside the gene matches: 6. The CDR3 extends over 16 amino acids. The germline V gene has CDR1 SGHAT and CDR2 FQNNGV. CDR3 DNA sequence: TGTGCCAGCAGCTTAGGGGGGGGACTAGCGGGACTCGAGCAGTACTTC. It codes for CASSLGGGLAGLEQYF.

The CDR3 spells CAISELESGTTYEQYF. The CDR3 nucleotides are TGTGCCATCAGTGAATTGGAGAGCGGTACAACCTACGAGCAGTACTTC. V is TRBV10-3 and J is TRBJ2-7, with D possibly being TRBD2 (5 bases). Germline assignment: CDR1 ENHRY and CDR2 SYGVKD. The CDR3 consists of 16 residues. Trimming stripped 3 bases from V and 2 bases from J, with 17 bases between.

This rearrangement joins TRBV2 to TRBJ2-1, with 9 positions matching TRBD2. Germline CDR1 and CDR2: SNHLY and FYNNEI. This CDR3 has 14 amino acids. The V gene end was trimmed by 5 bases and the J gene end by 10 bases; junction bases not matched to a gene: 9. CDR3 DNA: TGTGCCAGCAGTTCTCTTAGCGGGAGCGGAGAGCAGTTCTTC. This translates into CASSSLSGSGEQFF.

The chain combines TRBV7-3 with TRBJ2-1, with D perhaps TRBD2 (6 bases). The CDR3 contains 17 residues. V lost 5 bases to trimming and J lost 1 base, with 18 bases between them. Germline assignment: CDR1 SGHTA and CDR2 FQGTGA. CDR3 region: CASSPGGATFSYNEQFF. CDR3 in DNA: TGTGCCAGCAGCCCGGGCGGGGCCACCTTTTCCTACAATGAGCAGTTCTTC. Full variable domain (rest looked up from reference TRBV7-3 and TRBJ2-1): GAGVSQTPSNKVTEKGKYVELRCDPISGHTALYWYRQSLGQGPEFLIYFQGTGAADDSGLPNDRFFAVRPEGSVSTLKIQRTERGDSAVYLCASSPGGATFSYNEQFFGPGTRLTVL.

The chain links TRBV5-1 to TRBJ2-7, with D perhaps matching TRBD1 (6 bases). The germline CDR1 and CDR2 sequences are SGHRS and YFSETQ. The ends were cut back, 1 base at V and 0 bases at J, with 11 bases in the middle. This CDR3 has 15 residues. CDR3 region: CASSLPQGTSYEQYF. The CDR3 DNA reads TGCGCCAGCAGCTTGCCTCAGGGGACCTCCTACGAGCAGTACTTC.